This is a list of T cell receptor beta chains from one sample in a study of blood T cell repertoires in COVID-19. This table comes from immunoSEQ multiplex PCR, and its TCRdb copy is limited to in-frame clones, with some not included. Of over 250,000 clones in the sample, roughly 80% were seen once. Sequencing used PBMCs or T cells enriched from blood (not recorded which). The receptors derive from a man between 35 and 55 years old who had been exposed to COVID-19. Both conserved end residues are part of each CDR3. Fields, in order: D gene, V gene, clone size, J gene, CDR3 length, CDR3 protein, CDR3 DNA. The D gene is left open where the match is weak. Only part of the rows carry a size: once, few, many, or a class if the clone is expanded.

>-|TRBV7-6|-|TRBJ2-3|15
CASSHRTGGTDTQYF
TGTGCCAGCAGCCACCGCACGGGTGGCACAGATACGCAGTATTTT
>-|TRBV15|few|TRBJ2-2|14
CATSRDGSTGELFF
TGTGCCACCAGCAGAGATGGGAGCACCGGGGAGCTGTTTTTT
>TRBD1|TRBV5-1|-|TRBJ1-2|13
CASSSGQDLGYTF
TGCGCCAGCAGCTCAGGACAGGACCTGGGCTACACCTTC
>TRBD1|TRBV5-4|-|TRBJ1-2|14
CASSSRTGLFGYTF
TGTGCCAGCAGCTCTCGGACAGGGCTTTTTGGCTACACCTTC
>-|TRBV12-3/TRBV12-4|-|TRBJ2-1|13
CASSTRPDNEQFF
TGTGCCAGCAGTACTAGACCTGACAATGAGCAGTTCTTC
>TRBD1|TRBV6-5|-|TRBJ2-3|13
CASRTDRDVTQYF
TGTGCCAGCAGAACCGACAGGGACGTTACGCAGTATTTT
>TRBD2|TRBV7-9|-|TRBJ2-7|16
CASSPPGLAGQDEQYF
TGTGCCAGCAGCCCACCGGGACTAGCGGGACAAGACGAGCAGTACTTC
>-|TRBV2|-|TRBJ1-6|17
CASRRQAVRSYNSPLHF
TGTGCCAGCAGGCGTCAGGCAGTCCGCTCCTATAATTCACCCCTCCACTTT
>TRBD1|TRBV5-6|-|TRBJ1-2|14
CASSSTQGIGGYTF
TGTGCCAGCAGCTCGACACAGGGGATTGGTGGCTACACCTTC
>-|TRBV30|-|TRBJ2-1|12
CAWSAGNNEQFF
TGTGCCTGGAGCGCAGGGAACAATGAGCAGTTCTTC
>-|TRBV6-5|few|TRBJ1-1|13
CASSYSAGTTAFF
TGTGCCAGCAGTTACTCGGCCGGGACTACTGCTTTCTTT
>-|TRBV9|many|TRBJ2-3|16
CASSGEQGSSTDTQYF
TGTGCCAGCAGCGGGGAACAGGGTAGTTCCACAGATACGCAGTATTTT
>-|TRBV9|-|TRBJ2-7|14
CASSTLPSSYEQYF
TGTGCCAGCAGCACGCTCCCTAGCTCCTACGAGCAGTACTTC
>TRBD2|TRBV30|-|TRBJ2-2|15
CAWGRDYSNTGELFF
TGTGCCTGGGGAAGGGACTATTCGAACACCGGGGAGCTGTTTTTT
>-|TRBV7-3|-|TRBJ2-3|15
CASSLDGVRQDTQYF
TGTGCCAGCAGCTTAGACGGGGTTCGGCAAGATACGCAGTATTTT
>TRBD2|TRBV2|-|TRBJ2-2|14
CASSGLAGGGELFF
TGTGCCAGCAGTGGACTAGCGGGAGGCGGGGAGCTGTTTTTT
>-|TRBV18|-|TRBJ1-1|15
CASSPFESGGQEAFF
TGTGCCAGCTCACCTTTCGAGTCGGGGGGGCAAGAAGCTTTCTTT
>TRBD2|TRBV25-1|-|TRBJ2-5|17
CASSVGRTSGQQETQYF
TGTGCCAGCAGTGTGGGTCGTACTAGCGGGCAACAAGAGACCCAGTACTTC
>-|TRBV9|-|TRBJ2-7|14
CASSNQGFGYEQYF
TGTGCCAGCAGCAACCAGGGTTTCGGCTACGAGCAGTACTTC
>TRBD1|TRBV5-1|-|TRBJ1-6|16
CASSQDYRGLGSPLHF
TGCGCCAGCAGCCAAGATTACAGGGGGCTGGGATCACCCCTCCACTTT
>-|TRBV19|-|TRBJ1-1|15
CASSIVAGAYTEAFF
TGTGCCAGTAGTATAGTCGCGGGGGCTTACACTGAAGCTTTCTTT
>-|TRBV15|-|TRBJ2-1|15
CATSRETPGINEQFF
TGTGCCACCAGCAGAGAAACCCCAGGCATCAATGAGCAGTTCTTC
>TRBD1|TRBV29-1|-|TRBJ2-2|12
CSVGQGLGELFF
TGCAGCGTCGGACAGGGGCTTGGGGAGCTGTTTTTT
>TRBD2|TRBV11-3|-|TRBJ2-3|17
CASSLEASGRGADTQYF
TGTGCCAGCAGCTTAGAGGCTAGCGGGAGGGGAGCAGATACGCAGTATTTT
>-|TRBV2|-|TRBJ2-1|10
CASKRVEQFF
TGTGCCAGCAAACGGGTTGAGCAGTTCTTC
>TRBD1|TRBV18|-|TRBJ1-6|16
CASSRNRDRNNSPLHF
TGTGCCAGCTCACGGAACCGGGACAGGAATAATTCACCCCTCCACTTT